This T cell receptor beta chain comes out of a study of CD8 T cells in Susac syndrome. Study observations and caveats: An acknowledgment was made by the study that its TCR sequencing and HLA analysis involved relatively few individuals.

Between the trimmed V and J ends, which lost 7 bases and 11 bases, there was a span of 14 bases. Germline V CDR1 and CDR2: GTSNPN, SVGIG (reference sequence). The CDR3 contains 10 residues. The sequenced target, TCR beta, came from blood CD8+ and CD4+ T cells. This clonotype came up once. What it recognizes is unknown. Random hexamers were used to reverse transcribe about 0.5 to 1 ug of RNA. The immunoSEQ assay covered 54 Vbeta and 13 Jbeta segments for CDR3. TCRdb re-analysed the immunoSEQ multiplex PCR reads in MiXCR, keeping a single row per CDR3 protein. The sample carries around 140,000 distinct CDR3 sequences, approximately 93% recorded once.

The source is a human donor in good health. The chain employs TRBV30 and TRBJ1-1, with no clear D. The sample consisted of CD4+ T cells from PBMCs. The CDR3 loop is CASNPEPAFF. CDR3 bases: TGTGCCTCCAACCCCGAGCCGGCTTTCTTT.